One sample yielded the 17 T cell receptor beta chains listed below, sequenced in a study of blood T cell repertoires in COVID-19. Libraries were prepared by immunoSEQ multiplex PCR; TCRdb keeps only in-frame clonotypes and omits some of them. The data contain approximately 290,000 clones, roughly 88% of them seen just once; the ten biggest clones take up 4% to 4.5%. Sequenced input: PBMCs or T cells enriched from blood (not recorded which). The receptors stem from a woman aged 25 to 39 who had recovered from COVID-19.

The rearrangement uses TRBV5-6 and TRBJ2-1; perhaps TRBD2 as D (6 bases). V lost 0 bases, J lost 6 bases, and 10 bases lay in between. Per germline, CDR1 SGHDT and CDR2 YYEEEE. The CDR3 has 14 amino acids. The CDR3 coding sequence is TGTGCCAGCAGCTTGGACCTAGCGTCCAATGAGCAGTTCTTC. Protein sequence: CASSLDLASNEQFF.

The chain is built from TRBV7-9 and TRBJ2-4; D perhaps matches TRBD1 (7 bases). The V end lost 3 bases, the J end lost 9 bases, and 15 bases lay between the germline ends. Germline V gives CDR1 SEHNR, CDR2 FQNEAQ (reference sequence). CDR3 size: 14 residues. The CDR3 here is CASSFSGRGVIQYF. CDR3 coding DNA: TGTGCCAGCAGCTTTTCCGGCAGGGGGGTCATTCAGTACTTC.

Here the CDR3 reads CAISEDRGQGAYEQYF. The CDR3 DNA is TGTGCCATCAGTGAGGATAGGGGACAGGGGGCATACGAGCAGTACTTC. J is TRBJ2-7 and V is TRBV10-3; 12 bases match TRBD1. The length of the CDR3 is 16 residues. V lost 2 bases to trimming and J lost 4 bases; unmatched junction nucleotides: 6. Germline V gene lookup returns CDR1 ENHRY and CDR2 SYGVKD.

As concerns this clone: The same CDR3 also results from other DNA sequences found in this sample. The genes are TRBV28 and TRBJ1-2; no reliable D call. Germline V lookup: CDR1 MDHEN, CDR2 SYDVKM. Deletions cut 3 bases from V and 2 bases from J, with 7 bases between. The CDR3 totals 13 residues. CDR3: CASSLRVNYGYTF. The CDR3 nucleotides are TGTGCCAGCAGTTTGCGGGTGAACTATGGCTACACCTTC.

J is TRBJ1-6 and V is TRBV6-5; TRBD1 is a possible D gene (6 bases). The CDR3 covers 15 residues. Germline V gene sequence: CDR1 MNHEY, CDR2 SVGAGI. V was cut by 6 bases and J by 7 bases, with 16 bases left in between. CDR3 nucleotides: TGTGCCAGCAGCCCCGACAGGACTCCCAATTCACCCCTCCACTTT. Its translation: CASSPDRTPNSPLHF.

CDR3 coding DNA: TGTGCCAGCAGCGTAGTTAGGGGGAACACTGAAGCTTTCTTT. Translated: CASSVVRGNTEAFF. The rearrangement links TRBV9 to TRBJ1-1; maybe TRBD1 (5 bases). Germline lookup yields CDR1 SGDLS and CDR2 YYNGEE. V lost 0 bases to trimming and J lost 1 base, with 7 bases between them. CDR3 size: 14 residues.

This chain connects TRBV7-2 to TRBJ2-1; 13 bases are shared with TRBD2. The V gene end was trimmed by 5 bases and the J gene end by 7 bases; junction bases not matched to a gene: 11. CDR3 size: 17 residues. CDR1 and CDR2 (germline): SGHTA, FQGNSA. This CDR3 is CASSRTSGRSLGNEQFF. Here the CDR3 DNA reads TGTGCCAGCAGCCGGACTAGCGGGAGAAGCCTGGGGAATGAGCAGTTCTTC.

V gene TRBV28 combines with J gene TRBJ2-1; 9 nucleotides agree with TRBD2. Germline assignment: CDR1 MDHEN and CDR2 SYDVKM. The CDR3 consists of 16 residues. V lost 4 bases and J lost 3; bases outside the gene matches: 7. Here the CDR3 reads CASSSHETSGYNEQFF. In DNA, the CDR3 is TGTGCCAGCAGTTCCCACGAGACTAGCGGCTACAATGAGCAGTTCTTC.

This rearrangement joins TRBV3-1 (or the pseudogene TRBV3-2) to TRBJ2-1; D gene unclear. V lost 1 base to trimming and J lost 7 bases, with 8 bases between them. This CDR3 is built from 13 residues. CDR1 and CDR2 from the germline V gene are LGHDT and YNNKEL (reference sequence). The CDR3 region has the DNA TGTGCCAGCAGCCAAGCGGGTCGGAATGAGCAGTTCTTC. Its translation is CASSQAGRNEQFF.

J is TRBJ1-1 and V is TRBV6-5, with 9 bases that match TRBD1. V lost 8 bases and J lost 5; bases outside the gene matches: 9. The germline V gene has CDR1 MNHEY and CDR2 SVGAGI. The CDR3 is 14 residues long. The CDR3 loop is CASGGYRGPTEAFF. DNA of the CDR3: TGTGCCAGCGGGGGGTACAGGGGGCCTACTGAAGCTTTCTTT.

The CDR3 region has the DNA TGTGCCAGCAGCCTGGGACTAGCGGGAGACAGGGGCGAGCAGTTCTTC. Translating gives CASSLGLAGDRGEQFF. V and J are TRBV28 and TRBJ2-1; TRBD2 matches at 14 bases. Trimming cost V 6 bases and J 10 bases; bases outside gene matches: 11. The CDR3 contains 16 residues. CDR1 MDHEN and CDR2 SYDVKM come from the germline V gene.

This chain connects TRBV11-2 to TRBJ1-5; D may be TRBD1 (6 bases). Deletions cut 5 bases from V and 4 bases from J, with 15 bases between. CDR1 and CDR2 (germline): SGHAT, FQNNGV. The CDR3 loop spans 15 amino acids. The CDR3 region has the DNA TGTGCCAGCAGCCCCACAGGGCGAGGGAATCAGCCCCAGCATTTT. The encoded protein is CASSPTGRGNQPQHF.

J is TRBJ2-1 and V is TRBV20-1; 8 positions match TRBD2. Germline assignment: CDR1 DFQATT and CDR2 SNEGSKA (reference sequence). There are 23 residues in the CDR3. V trimming: 3 bases; J trimming: 2 bases; junction bases outside the gene matches: 30. The CDR3 DNA reads as TGCAGTGCTAGTATTGTAAATCCTCCTAGAGGAGCGGGGGCTCACTTCGCCTACAATGAGCAGTTCTTC. It encodes CSASIVNPPRGAGAHFAYNEQFF.

The genes are TRBV7-9 and TRBJ2-3; TRBD2 is a possible D gene (5 bases). Germline assignment: CDR1 SEHNR and CDR2 FQNEAQ (reference sequence). Trimming cost V 5 bases and J 3 bases, with 21 bases left between them. The CDR3 sequence is 17 residues long. The CDR3 DNA sequence: TGTGCCAGCAGCCCCATTTCCTATAGCGAAGGGACAGATACGCAGTATTTT. Its protein is CASSPISYSEGTDTQYF.

The table lists this clone with a few counts. The gene calls are TRBV29-1 and TRBJ2-1; 9 bases line up with TRBD2. CDR3 length equals 17 residues. In germline, CDR1 is SQVTM, CDR2 ANQGSEA. V was clipped by 4 bases and J by 3 bases; unmatched bases: 13. This CDR3 is CSVGGSSGSSHYNEQFF. For the CDR3, the DNA is TGCAGCGTTGGAGGGAGTAGCGGGAGCTCCCACTACAATGAGCAGTTCTTC.

The chain combines TRBV7-9 with TRBJ2-1; 11 positions agree with TRBD2. V was pared by 5 bases and J by 7 bases, with 7 bases of the junction left unmatched. Looked up from germline, CDR1 is SEHNR and CDR2 is FQNEAQ (reference sequence). The CDR3 is 15 amino acids. CDR3 sequence (DNA): TGTGCCAGCAGCCCAGGCACTAGCGGGGGAAATGAGCAGTTCTTC. Protein sequence: CASSPGTSGGNEQFF.

The chain uses TRBV19 and TRBJ1-1; 10 bases map to TRBD1. The germline CDR1 and CDR2 sequences are LNHDA and SQIVND (reference sequence). The CDR3 runs to 16 residues. J gave up 0 bases and V 7 bases, and 8 bases lay outside the gene matches. CDR3 nucleotide sequence: TGTGCCAGTATCCCGGGACAGGGGAACTTGAACACTGAAGCTTTCTTT. Protein product: CASIPGQGNLNTEAFF.